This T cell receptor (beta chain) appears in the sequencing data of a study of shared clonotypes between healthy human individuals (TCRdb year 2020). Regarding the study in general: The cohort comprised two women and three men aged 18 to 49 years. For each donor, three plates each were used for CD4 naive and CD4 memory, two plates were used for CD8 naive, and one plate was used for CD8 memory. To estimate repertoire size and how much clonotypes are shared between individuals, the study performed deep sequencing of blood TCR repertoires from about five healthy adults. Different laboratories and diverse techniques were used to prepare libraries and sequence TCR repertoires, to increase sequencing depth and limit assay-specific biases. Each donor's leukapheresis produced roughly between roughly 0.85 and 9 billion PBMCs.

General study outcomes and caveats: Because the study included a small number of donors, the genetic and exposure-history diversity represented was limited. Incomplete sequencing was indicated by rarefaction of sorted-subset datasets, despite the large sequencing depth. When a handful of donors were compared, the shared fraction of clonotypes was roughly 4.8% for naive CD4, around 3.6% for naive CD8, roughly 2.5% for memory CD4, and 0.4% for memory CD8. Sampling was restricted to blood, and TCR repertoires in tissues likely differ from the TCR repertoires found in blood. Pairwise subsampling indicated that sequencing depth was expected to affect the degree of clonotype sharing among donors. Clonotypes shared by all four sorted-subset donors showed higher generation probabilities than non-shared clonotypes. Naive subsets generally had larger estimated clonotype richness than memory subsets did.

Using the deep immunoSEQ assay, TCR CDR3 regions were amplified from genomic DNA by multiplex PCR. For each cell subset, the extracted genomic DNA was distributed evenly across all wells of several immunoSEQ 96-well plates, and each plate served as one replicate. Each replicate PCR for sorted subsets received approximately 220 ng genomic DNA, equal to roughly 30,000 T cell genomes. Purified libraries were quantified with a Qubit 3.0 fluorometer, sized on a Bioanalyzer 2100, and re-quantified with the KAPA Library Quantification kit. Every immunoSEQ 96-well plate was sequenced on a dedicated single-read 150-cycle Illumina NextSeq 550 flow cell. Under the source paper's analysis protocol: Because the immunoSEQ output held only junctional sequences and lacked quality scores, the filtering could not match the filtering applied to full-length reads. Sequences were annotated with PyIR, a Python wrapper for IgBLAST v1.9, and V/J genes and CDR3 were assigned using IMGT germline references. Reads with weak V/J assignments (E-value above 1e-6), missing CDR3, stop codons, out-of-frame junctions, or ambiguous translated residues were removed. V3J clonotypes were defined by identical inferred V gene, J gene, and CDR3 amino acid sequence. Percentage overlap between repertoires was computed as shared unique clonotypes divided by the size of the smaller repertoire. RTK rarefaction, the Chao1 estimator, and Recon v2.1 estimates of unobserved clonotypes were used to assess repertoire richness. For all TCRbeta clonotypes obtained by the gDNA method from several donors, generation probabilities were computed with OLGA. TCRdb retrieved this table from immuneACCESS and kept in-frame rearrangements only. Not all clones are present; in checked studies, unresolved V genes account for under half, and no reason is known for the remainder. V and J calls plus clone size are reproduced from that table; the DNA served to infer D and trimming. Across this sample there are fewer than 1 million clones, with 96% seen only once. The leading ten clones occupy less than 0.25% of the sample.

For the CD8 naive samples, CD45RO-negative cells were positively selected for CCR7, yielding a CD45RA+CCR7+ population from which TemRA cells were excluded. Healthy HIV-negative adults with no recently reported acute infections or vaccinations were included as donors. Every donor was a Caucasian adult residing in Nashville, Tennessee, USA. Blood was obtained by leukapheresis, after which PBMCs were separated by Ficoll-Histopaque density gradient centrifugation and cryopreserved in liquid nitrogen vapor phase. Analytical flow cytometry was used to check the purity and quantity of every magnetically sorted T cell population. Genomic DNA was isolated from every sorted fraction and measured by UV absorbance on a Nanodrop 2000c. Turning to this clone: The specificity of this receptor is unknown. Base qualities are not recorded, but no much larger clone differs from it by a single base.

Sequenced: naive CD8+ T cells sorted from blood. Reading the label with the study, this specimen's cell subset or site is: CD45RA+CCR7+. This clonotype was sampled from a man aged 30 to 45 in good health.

In nucleotide form, the sequence is TGCGCCAGCAGTCAATTACAGGGCACCTCTGGAAACACCATATATTTT. Its protein reads: CASSQLQGTSGNTIYF. This chain is built from TRBV4-1 and TRBJ1-3; a tentative D match to TRBD1 spans 6 bases. The V end loses 6 bases and the J end loses 0 bases, and a stretch of 15 bases separates them. Spanning cysteine to phenylalanine, the CDR3 consists of 16 amino acids. Only the CDR3 DNA is retained, 48 bases long and in frame from the first base. The germline V gene encodes CDR1 MGHRA and CDR2 YSYEKL.